This T cell receptor (beta chain) was captured in a study of CDR3 diversity in severe acne. TCRdb recomputed calls from the PCR reads with MiXCR, one row per CDR3 protein. The sample carries roughly 100,000 distinct CDR3 sequences, 51% recorded once. This clonotype has a handful of counts. The CDR3 has 14 residues. CDR1 and CDR2 from the germline V gene are DFQATT and SNEGSKA (reference sequence). The ends were cut back, 0 bases at V and 0 bases at J, with 7 bases in the middle. The receptor was isolated from a male donor with acne. The gene calls are TRBV20-1 and TRBJ2-3, with D hard to call. Sample: blood. CDR3 in amino acids: CSARDLDSTDTQYF. The CDR3 region has the DNA TGCAGTGCTAGAGATCTAGACAGCACAGATACGCAGTATTTT.